The 28 T cell receptor beta chains below come from one sample, sequenced in a study of identical twins. TCRdb reprocessed the 5' RACE reads with MiXCR, giving one entry per CDR3 protein. The sample has 1.5 million to 2 million distinct CDR3 sequences, around a third seen once; the top ten hold approximately 0.29%. Material for sequencing was cord blood. The source is a newborn girl in good health.

The chain employs TRBV10-2 and TRBJ2-5; weak D call: TRBD2 (6 bases). The germline V gene encodes CDR1 WSHSY and CDR2 SAAADI. This CDR3 is built from 14 residues. V shed 2 bases and J shed 1 base, with 8 bases lying between them. CDR3 nucleotide sequence: TGCGCCAGCAGTGAGCAGACTAGCCAAGAGACCCAGTACTTC. Translated: CASSEQTSQETQYF.

This clonotype was found a few times. This chain connects TRBV27 to TRBJ2-4; 9 bases are a match to TRBD1. There are 14 residues in the CDR3. Germline CDR1 reads MNHEY; CDR2 reads SMNVEV (reference sequence). With V trimmed by 3 bases and J by 8 bases, 5 bases remained unmatched. The CDR3 protein is CASSLGQGTDIQYF. The CDR3 DNA follows: TGTGCCAGCAGTTTGGGACAGGGCACGGACATTCAGTACTTC.

This chain joins TRBV12-3 or TRBV12-4 and TRBJ2-3; either TRBD1 or TRBD2 may fit D (5 bases each). Trimming removed 1 base from V and 13 bases from J, with 24 bases in between. There are 16 residues in the CDR3. CDR3 bases: TGTGCCAGCAGTTTAGTTCCGGGGCTTAGAGCAGATGCGGAGTATTTT. It is translated as CASSLVPGLRADAEYF.

This clonotype has only a few counts. The genes are TRBV6-5 and TRBJ2-7; perhaps TRBD1 as D (5 bases). CDR1 and CDR2 (germline): MNHEY, SVGAGI. The CDR3 is made up of 15 amino acids. Trimming took off 0 bases at V and 3 bases at J, with 12 bases between the two ends. The CDR3 DNA sequence: TGTGCCAGCAGTTACTCAGGCCGGACACACTACGAGCAGTACTTC. The encoded protein is CASSYSGRTHYEQYF.

This clonotype has just a few counts. The chain combines TRBV9 with TRBJ2-7, with TRBD2 matching over 8 bases. Germline V gives CDR1 SGDLS, CDR2 YYNGEE. The CDR3 runs 15 residues. J was trimmed by 6 bases and V by 3 bases; bases with no gene match: 11. The CDR3 DNA sequence: TGTGCCAGCAGCGGACGGGGACTAGAAGTCTCCGAGCAGTACTTC. This translates into CASSGRGLEVSEQYF.

J is TRBJ2-3 and V is TRBV15; 14 bases align to TRBD2. The CDR3 contains 16 residues. CDR1 LNHNV and CDR2 YYDKDF come from the germline V gene (reference sequence). V dropped 3 bases and J dropped 6; count of bases not matched to a gene: 5. CDR3 sequence (DNA): TGTGCCACCAGCAGGGGACTAGCGGGAGACCCGGATACGCAGTATTTT. It is translated as CATSRGLAGDPDTQYF.

The chain has TRBV28 and TRBJ2-3; 9 nucleotides align to TRBD1. V shed 2 bases and J 8 bases; nucleotides not matched to a gene: 11. Germline V gives CDR1 MDHEN, CDR2 SYDVKM. The CDR3 loop spans 16 amino acids. The CDR3 sequence: CASSLAGQGVLSTQYF. DNA for the CDR3: TGTGCCAGCAGTTTAGCGGGACAGGGAGTTCTTTCTACGCAGTATTTT.

The sample holds many counts of this clonotype. The gene calls are TRBV25-1 and TRBJ2-6; D is ambiguous. The V gene's germline CDR1 is MGHDK and CDR2 SYGVNS. The CDR3 loop spans 14 amino acids. Trimming shortened V by 4 bases and J by 0 bases, and 4 bases separated the two germline ends. The CDR3, as DNA: TGTGCCAGCAGTGGACACTCTGGGGCCAACGTCCTGACTTTC. This codes for CASSGHSGANVLTF.

The chain couples TRBV5-1 to TRBJ1-2, with D unclear. The CDR3 is 15 residues long. Trimming cost V 0 bases and J 2 bases, with 11 bases left between them. Germline CDR1 SGHRS, CDR2 YFSETQ. DNA for the CDR3: TGCGCCAGCAGCTTGGCCGACGGCAGGAACTATGGCTACACCTTC. This encodes CASSLADGRNYGYTF.

The V and J genes are TRBV28 and TRBJ2-2; no clear D gene. Between the trimmed V and J ends, which lost 3 bases and 6 bases, there was a span of 8 bases. There are 13 residues in the CDR3. Germline V gene data show CDR1 as MDHEN and CDR2 as SYDVKM. The CDR3 region has the DNA TGTGCCAGCAGTTTTGAGGTTCCCGGGGAGCTGTTTTTT. This gives the protein CASSFEVPGELFF. The entire variable domain, with the rest obtained from reference TRBV28 and TRBJ2-2, is as follows: DVKVTQSSRYLVKRTGEKVFLECVQDMDHENMFWYRQDPGLGLRLIYFSYDVKMKEKGDIPEGYSVSREKKERFSLILESASTNQTSMYLCASSFEVPGELFFGEGSRLTVL.

This clonotype showed up just a few times. The chain links TRBV12-3 or TRBV12-4 to TRBJ1-1; TRBD1 matches 8 bases. After removal of 6 bases from V and 3 bases from J, the junction contained 6 bases not matched to a gene. The CDR3 is 14 amino acids. The CDR3 bases are TGTGCCAGCAGACCGGACAGGGAGGACACTGAAGCTTTCTTT. It specifies CASRPDREDTEAFF.

A note on this clonotype: A much larger clone differs from this one at a single base, so this may be a read error. Given the absence of the conserved phenylalanine or tryptophan at the CDR3 end, a read error is likely. The CDR3 here is CASSGSNYGYTL. As DNA, the CDR3 is TGTGCCAGCAGTGGCAGCAACTATGGCTACACCTTA. The chain employs TRBV25-1 and TRBJ1-2; D gene uncertain. The CDR3 has 12 amino acids. V gave up 4 bases and J gave up 2 bases, with 5 bases separating them. Germline-derived CDR1 and CDR2 are MGHDK and SYGVNS.

Worth noting for this clonotype: An end of the junction differs from the germline gene, which may be a read error. CDR3 bases: TGTGCCAGCCGCCTTCAGGGGAGGAGCAACCAGCCCCAGCATTTT. Translating it yields CASRLQGRSNQPQHF. V usage is TRBV2 and J usage is TRBJ1-5; weak D call: TRBD1 (6 bases). This CDR3 contains 15 residues. Germline lookup yields CDR1 SNHLY and CDR2 FYNNEI.

This clonotype was observed many times. The chain carries TRBV29-1 and TRBJ2-7; tentative D call: TRBD1 (6 bases). This CDR3 is 11 amino acids long. CDR1 is SQVTM, CDR2 ANQGSEA, per germline. V was trimmed by 7 bases and J by 2 bases, leaving 9 bases between them. The CDR3 nucleotides are TGCAGCGCAGGGGACCCCTACGAGCAGTACTTC. It is translated as CSAGDPYEQYF.

The chain has TRBV12-3 or TRBV12-4 and TRBJ2-1; 9 nucleotides match TRBD1. Judging by the DNA end, TRBJ2-7 fits better; the J call may be wrong. The CDR3 runs 15 residues. Here the CDR3 DNA reads TGTGCCAGCACCGACCGGACAGGGGCCTACAATGAGCAGTACTTC. It codes for CASTDRTGAYNEQYF.

This chain connects TRBV20-1 to TRBJ1-5; D is possibly TRBD1 (6 bases). V was cut by 4 bases and J by 6 bases, with 25 bases left in between. Germline assignment: CDR1 DFQATT and CDR2 SNEGSKA (reference sequence). This CDR3 spans 17 amino acids. The CDR3 loop reads CSAKNPLTGNFGQPQHF. The CDR3 nucleotides are TGCAGTGCTAAGAATCCACTGACAGGAAATTTCGGTCAGCCCCAGCATTTT.

The chain has TRBV5-1 and TRBJ2-5; D is possibly TRBD1 (5 bases). Trimming shortened V by 4 bases and J by 2 bases, and 12 bases separated the two germline ends. The germline V gene has CDR1 SGHRS and CDR2 YFSETQ. CDR3 length: 14 amino acids. The CDR3, as DNA: TGCGCCAGCAGCCCCCAGGGTAAACAAGAGACCCAGTACTTC. Amino acids: CASSPQGKQETQYF.

This clonotype was counted only a few times. The chain uses TRBV12-3 or TRBV12-4 and TRBJ2-5; no clear D. The V and J ends lost 1 base and 3 bases respectively, with 9 bases between them. The CDR3 extends over 14 amino acids. CDR3 amino acids: CASSLVQAKETQYF. The CDR3 bases are TGTGCCAGCAGTTTAGTGCAGGCGAAAGAGACCCAGTACTTC.

The V call is TRBV7-2, the J call TRBJ2-5; 8 bases agree with TRBD1. J was trimmed by 5 bases and V by 4 bases; bases with no gene match: 6. This CDR3 is 14 amino acids long. Germline V CDR1 and CDR2: SGHTA, FQGNSA. For the CDR3, the DNA is TGTGCCAGCAGCTCTGACAGGGGATGGGAGACCCAGTACTTC. Its translation is CASSSDRGWETQYF.

The chain carries TRBV12-3 or TRBV12-4 and TRBJ1-6, with a weak D call TRBD1 (6 bases). The CDR3 has 16 residues. V lost 6 bases and J 9 bases, leaving 21 bases between the germline ends. The CDR3 DNA follows: TGTGCCAGCAGCAAAACCCGGACAGTCTGGGGTTCACCCCTCCACTTT. It translates to CASSKTRTVWGSPLHF.

This clonotype was observed a few times. This chain connects TRBV13 to TRBJ2-1; 11 bases fit TRBD2. CDR1 and CDR2 (germline): PRHDT, FYEKMQ (reference sequence). This CDR3 contains 19 residues. Losses at the gene ends were 5 bases for V and 0 bases for J; bases not matched to a gene: 12. The CDR3 DNA is TGTGCCAGCAGCCCTTTGACTAGCGGGACTTGGAGCTCCTACAATGAGCAGTTCTTC. This sequence encodes CASSPLTSGTWSSYNEQFF.

The gene calls are TRBV28 and TRBJ2-3; TRBD2 agrees at 12 bases. The CDR3 has 18 residues. V was clipped by 7 bases and J by 3 bases; unmatched bases: 14. Germline V lookup: CDR1 MDHEN, CDR2 SYDVKM. The CDR3 loop is CASTTRIPTSGRTDTQYF. CDR3 DNA sequence: TGTGCCAGCACCACCCGAATCCCGACTAGCGGGAGAACAGATACGCAGTATTTT.

The CDR3 coding sequence is TGCAGTGCTAGGACCGACCGGAGGACCTACAATGAGCAGTTCTTC. Its protein product is CSARTDRRTYNEQFF. The rearrangement joins TRBV20-1 to TRBJ2-1; a possible D gene is TRBD2 (5 bases). The germline V and J ends were trimmed by 3 bases and 2 bases, with 14 bases remaining between them. The CDR3 has 15 residues. Germline lookup yields CDR1 DFQATT and CDR2 SNEGSKA (reference sequence).

This clonotype was counted at least ten times. The CDR3 loop reads CASRLVSGANVLTF. The CDR3 DNA sequence: TGTGCCAGCAGGCTGGTGTCTGGGGCCAACGTCCTGACTTTC. The chain combines TRBV4-2 with TRBJ2-6; D gene uncertain. The CDR3 extends over 14 amino acids. Trimming shortened V by 6 bases and J by 1 base, and 7 bases separated the two germline ends. Germline lookup yields CDR1 LGHNA and CDR2 YNFKEQ.

This clonotype was detected many times. The chain is built from TRBV7-9 and TRBJ2-7; D may be TRBD1 (6 bases). From germline, CDR1 is SEHNR and CDR2 FQNEAQ (reference sequence). Deletions cut 6 bases from V and 4 bases from J, with 16 bases between. The CDR3 length is 14 residues. CDR3 protein: CASRGKDSSYEQYF. As DNA, the CDR3 is TGTGCCAGCAGGGGAAAGGACAGTTCTTACGAGCAGTACTTC.

There are a few counts of this clonotype. The chain couples TRBV5-1 to TRBJ1-1; 7 positions agree with TRBD1. CDR3 length equals 16 residues. The V and J ends lost 0 bases and 4 bases, in that order; junction bases with no gene match: 9. Germline V gene data show CDR1 as SGHRS and CDR2 as YFSETQ. The CDR3 region has the DNA TGCGCCAGCAGCTTGGAACTCCCGACAGGGAGCACTGAAGCTTTCTTT. Translating gives CASSLELPTGSTEAFF.

Here the CDR3 DNA reads TGCGCCAGCAGGTGGCGGGAGGGCCTCTACGAGCAGTACTTC. Protein sequence: CASRWREGLYEQYF. The chain has TRBV5-1 and TRBJ2-7, with 9 bases matching TRBD2. V was pared by 5 bases and J by 3 bases, with 6 bases of the junction left unmatched. Germline CDR1 SGHRS, CDR2 YFSETQ. CDR3 length: 14 residues.

The rearrangement uses TRBV20-1 and TRBJ2-3; 7 bases line up with TRBD2. CDR1 DFQATT and CDR2 SNEGSKA come from the germline V gene (reference sequence). V lost 5 bases and J lost 3; bases outside the gene matches: 8. The CDR3 has 14 amino acids. The CDR3 sequence is CSARTAGRTDTQYF. CDR3 DNA: TGCAGTGCTCGTACAGCGGGGAGAACAGATACGCAGTATTTT.